The clone carrying this T cell receptor beta chain was observed a single time. Germline assignment: CDR1 MNHEY and CDR2 SMNVEV (reference sequence). Trimming pared 1 base from V and 1 base from J, leaving 8 bases between. The length of the CDR3 is 14 residues. The treatment is: randomized to nivolumab then ipilimumab (arm A) or the reverse (arm B). Generated by immunoSEQ multiplex PCR, the TCRdb table keeps only in-frame clones and is missing some. The data hold more than 15,000 clones, with around 73% observed a single time. This specimen comes from a study of sequential checkpoint blockade in melanoma. Study details: Arm A got nivolumab then ipilimumab; arm B the reverse, 1:1.

The clonotype comes from a human donor with melanoma. The sequencing here drew on CD8+ T cells sorted from blood (inferred from file names), taken from a patient given nivolumab and ipilimumab in sequence. The chain joins TRBV27 to TRBJ2-7; possible D gene TRBD1, 6 bases. CDR3 in amino acids: CASSLLGGSYEQYF. In DNA, the CDR3 is TGTGCCAGCAGTTTATTAGGGGGATCCTACGAGCAGTACTTC.